This is a list of T cell receptor beta chains from one sample in a study of graft-versus-host responses after intestinal transplantation. The data were produced by immunoSEQ multiplex PCR, yet TCRdb's version contains in-frame clones alone and is incomplete. The sample contains some 4,000 clones, about 72% of which appear only once. Sequenced here: ileum tissue, sampled 9 days after transplant. These receptors were obtained from a human patient who received an intestinal transplant, so some T cells may come from the graft donor. Both conserved end residues are part of each CDR3. The order of the fields is clone size, D gene, J gene, V gene, CDR3 DNA, CDR3 protein. A D gene is named only where the DNA matches it firmly. Rows may omit the clone size; those that give it use once, few, many or a size class.

>NA|TRBD2|TRBJ2-3|TRBV19
TGTGCCAGTAGTATGTCGTCCGGGACTAGCGGGAGGACCACAGATACGCAGTATTTT
CASSMSSGTSGRTTDTQYF
>NA|NA|TRBJ2-3|TRBV19
TGTGCCACTACGGACCGATCCACTAGCACAGATACGCAGTATTTT
CATTDRSTSTDTQYF
>few|NA|TRBJ2-5|TRBV10-1
TGCGCCAGCAGTGAGTTTTCCAGGCGGAGGGAGACCCAGTACTTC
CASSEFSRRRETQYF
>NA|NA|TRBJ1-1|TRBV12-5
TGTGCTAGTGGTTTGGTACAGAACACTGAAGCTTTCTTT
CASGLVQNTEAFF
>NA|NA|TRBJ2-5|TRBV4-2
TGTGCCAGCAGCCAAGAGGGGTGGGCGAGAGAGACCCAGTACTTC
CASSQEGWARETQYF
>once|TRBD2|TRBJ2-1|TRBV9
TGTGCCAGCAGCGTAGCTACCGGGACTAGGGGGGGTTACAATGAGCAGTTCTTC
CASSVATGTRGGYNEQFF
>NA|TRBD1|TRBJ1-1|TRBV9
TGTGCCAGCAGCCCCACAGGGGCGAACACTGAAGCTTTCTTT
CASSPTGANTEAFF
>NA|TRBD1|TRBJ2-7|TRBV15
TGTGCCACCAGCAGAGACCCAGGGGGCTACGAGCAGTACTTC
CATSRDPGGYEQYF
>NA|TRBD1|TRBJ2-2|TRBV18
TGTGCCAGCTCACTCGGACAGGGGACCACCGGGGAGCTGTTTTTT
CASSLGQGTTGELFF
>few|NA|TRBJ1-1|TRBV7-8
TGTGCCAGCAGACAATCCGGTGAAGCTTTCTTT
CASRQSGEAFF
>NA|NA|TRBJ2-6|TRBV5-4
TGTGCCAGCAGCTTGGCTCGGGGAGCTGGGGCCAACGTCCTGACTTTC
CASSLARGAGANVLTF
>NA|TRBD2|TRBJ2-5|TRBV11-2
TGTGCCAGCAGCTTATCTTTCGGCAGCGGGGGGGCGAGTGAGACCCAGTACTTC
CASSLSFGSGGASETQYF
>NA|TRBD2|TRBJ2-5|TRBV9
TGTGCCAGCAGCCCAGGGACTACCAAAGAGACCCAGTACTTC
CASSPGTTKETQYF
>once|NA|TRBJ1-1|TRBV5-1
TGCGCCAGCAGCTTGTGGGCTCTAGGGTGGGACACTGAAGCTTTCTTT
CASSLWALGWDTEAFF
>few|TRBD1|TRBJ1-1|TRBV25-1
TGTGCCAGCAGTAGACAGGGGGCAGGCACTGAAGCTTTCTTT
CASSRQGAGTEAFF
>NA|NA|TRBJ2-5|TRBV11-3
TGTGCCAGCAGCTTAGAGGGTCAGAGACAAGAGACCCAGTACTTC
CASSLEGQRQETQYF
>few|TRBD2|TRBJ2-1|TRBV10-3
TGTGCCATCATCCAGCTTGATAATCTAGCGGGAGAATCTCATGAGCAGTTCTTC
CAIIQLDNLAGESHEQFF
>NA|NA|TRBJ1-1|TRBV30
TGTGCCTGGAGGGACCTGGGGCCCTTTTCTGAAGCTTTCTTT
CAWRDLGPFSEAFF
>few|NA|TRBJ2-1|TRBV28
TGTGCCAGCAGTTCTCAGAGCCGGAAAGTCAATGAGCAGTTCTTC
CASSSQSRKVNEQFF
>NA|NA|TRBJ2-2|TRBV21-1
TGTGCCAGCAGCAGTCGACTAGCGGGGGGGGTCGGGGAGCTGTTTTTT
CASSSRLAGGVGELFF
>NA|NA|TRBJ1-6|TRBV11-2
TGTGCCAGCCGTCAGCTCTTCAGATCACCCCTCCACTTT
CASRQLFRSPLHF
>NA|NA|TRBJ1-3|TRBV11-2
TGTGCCAGCAGCGGAGTTCCGCAGGGATTTTCAGGAAACACCATATATTTT
CASSGVPQGFSGNTIYF
>NA|NA|TRBJ1-1|TRBV5-6
TGTGCCAGCAGCTTGAAAGTTTATAGTAGGGGCCTGAACACTGAAGCTTTCTTT
CASSLKVYSRGLNTEAFF
>NA|TRBD1|TRBJ1-2|TRBV19
TGTGCCAGCGGGACAGGGGGCTATGGCTACACCTTC
CASGTGGYGYTF
>NA|NA|TRBJ2-3|TRBV6-1
TGTGCCAGCAGTGACACCGACAGGGAGGGGACAGATACGCAGTATTTT
CASSDTDREGTDTQYF
>NA|NA|TRBJ2-7|TRBV6-1
TGTGCCAGCGGTGGGGGTTTTAGCTCCTACGAGCAGTACTTC
CASGGGFSSYEQYF
>NA|NA|TRBJ2-2|TRBV25-1
TGTGCCAGCAGTGAACAGGGCACCGGGGAGCTGTTTTTT
CASSEQGTGELFF
>once|NA|TRBJ2-3|TRBV25-1
TGTGCCAGCAGTGAAATGGGGGCAAGCACAGATACGCAGTATTTT
CASSEMGASTDTQYF
>NA|NA|TRBJ2-7|TRBV5-3
TGTGCCAGAAGCCTGGGACTCTACTCTGGCAACGAGCAGTACTTC
CARSLGLYSGNEQYF
>NA|NA|TRBJ1-4|TRBV6-7
TGTGCCAGCAGTACCCCCAGGGCGCGTAATGAAAAACTGTTTTTT
CASSTPRARNEKLFF
>NA|TRBD2|TRBJ2-1|TRBV10-2
TGCGCCAGCAGTGGTCCGACTAGCGGGAGATTTTTGGAGCAGTTCTTC
CASSGPTSGRFLEQFF
>few|NA|TRBJ1-1|TRBV18
TGTGCCAGCTCACCACGGGAGTGGTATGGGAACACTGAAGCTTTCTTT
CASSPREWYGNTEAFF
>NA|TRBD2|TRBJ2-1|TRBV19
TGTGCCAGTAGTATAGATGGGTCTAGCGGGGGCCATGAGCAGTTCTTC
CASSIDGSSGGHEQFF
>NA|TRBD2|TRBJ2-7|TRBV11-2
TGTGCCAGCAGCTCACCCCCCGGGACTAGCGGGCCCTACGAGCAGTACTTC
CASSSPPGTSGPYEQYF
>NA|NA|TRBJ2-7|TRBV10-3
TGTGCCATCAGTGAGTCGATCGTGAGACTCGCTCCTAGGGAGCAGTACTTC
CAISESIVRLAPREQYF
>NA|TRBD1|TRBJ1-1|TRBV11-2
TGTGCCAGCAGCATGACAGGGCTGTACACTGAAGCTTTCTTT
CASSMTGLYTEAFF
>NA|NA|TRBJ2-7|TRBV27
TGTGCCAGCAGTTCGGTCCCCTCCTACGAGCAGTACTTC
CASSSVPSYEQYF
>few|NA|TRBJ2-2|TRBV27
TGTGCCAGCAGTTTAAAAGACAGGATCACCGGGGAGCTGTTTTTT
CASSLKDRITGELFF
>NA|TRBD2|TRBJ2-5|TRBV19
TGTGCCAGTAGTTTCGGGGGGGCCCAAGAGACCCAGTACTTC
CASSFGGAQETQYF
>NA|NA|TRBJ2-1|TRBV11-3
TGTGCCAGCAGCTTTCTGGGATCCCCCTACAATGAGCAGTTCTTC
CASSFLGSPYNEQFF